The next 9 T cell receptor beta chains were all read from a single sample in a study of shared clonotypes between healthy human individuals. The method was immunoSEQ multiplex PCR; TCRdb's version includes in-frame clones alone and lacks a portion of them. The repertoire consists of approximately 2,300,000 clones, with roughly 90% occurring once and the leading ten covering approximately 0.41%. Sample: naive CD4+ T cells from PBMCs. Described subset: CD45RA+ positively selected. All receptors derive from a man between 18 and 29 years old in good health. Some clones in this sample may be carry-over from other donors' samples.

V gene TRBV29-1 combines with J gene TRBJ1-2; D call uncertain. Germline loops: CDR1 SQVTM, CDR2 ANQGSEA. The V and J ends lost 7 bases and 6 bases respectively, with 15 bases between them. The CDR3 is 12 residues long. Written as DNA, the CDR3 is TGCAGCGCCACTCGAGGCCTGAATGGCTACACCTTC. Translating it yields CSATRGLNGYTF.

The V gene is TRBV7-9, the J gene TRBJ1-4; TRBD1 is a possible D gene (5 bases). Per the germline V gene, CDR1 is SEHNR and CDR2 is FQNEAQ (reference sequence). The CDR3 runs to 15 residues. Trimming removed 5 bases at V and 6 bases at J, with 16 bases between. This CDR3 reads CASSPYGTDDEKLFF. As DNA, the CDR3 is TGTGCCAGCAGCCCATACGGGACTGATGATGAAAAACTGTTTTTT.

The chain links TRBV7-9 to TRBJ1-1; D is undetermined. This CDR3 spans 15 amino acids. Trimming cost V 0 bases and J 0 bases, with 8 bases left between them. Germline-derived CDR1 and CDR2 are SEHNR and FQNEAQ (reference sequence). The CDR3 here is CASSLAGSMNTEAFF. The CDR3 DNA is TGTGCCAGCAGCTTAGCAGGGTCCATGAACACTGAAGCTTTCTTT. Drawing the rest from reference TRBV7-9 and TRBJ1-1, the complete variable domain is DTGVSQNPRHKITKRGQNVTFRCDPISEHNRLYWYRQTLGQGPEFLTYFQNEAQLEKSRLLSDRFSAERPKGSFSTLEIQRTEQGDSAMYLCASSLAGSMNTEAFFGQGTRLTVV.

The rearrangement joins TRBV4-1 to TRBJ1-6; D unclear. The germline V gene has CDR1 MGHRA and CDR2 YSYEKL. The CDR3 covers 19 residues. Trimming removed 0 bases at V and 1 base at J, with 16 bases between. The CDR3 is CASSQDRRRDPSYNSPLHF. The CDR3 DNA sequence: TGCGCCAGCAGCCAAGATAGGAGGAGGGATCCGTCCTATAATTCACCCCTCCACTTT.

This chain links TRBV19 with TRBJ2-5; 8 bases are a match to TRBD1. The CDR3 length is 14 residues. Germline CDR1 LNHDA, CDR2 SQIVND (reference sequence). Trimming cost V 6 bases and J 5 bases; bases outside gene matches: 8. In DNA, the CDR3 is TGTGCCAGTAGCTTGGACAGGGCGGGGGAGACCCAGTACTTC. As protein: CASSLDRAGETQYF.

As for this clone: Other DNA sequences from this sample encode an identical CDR3 as well. This sequence joins TRBV14 and TRBJ2-5; no clear D. CDR1 and CDR2 from the germline V gene are SGHDN and FVKESK. Trimming removed 1 base from V and 5 bases from J, with 5 bases in between. CDR3 length equals 12 residues. CDR3 DNA sequence: TGTGCCAGCAGCCAAGTAAGGGAGACCCAGTACTTC. This encodes CASSQVRETQYF.

This sequence joins TRBV5-7 and TRBJ2-7; D might be TRBD1 (7 bases). Being an ORF, TRBV5-7 has a function that is uncertain. V lost 2 bases, J lost 3 bases, and 15 bases lay in between. There are 15 residues in the CDR3. CDR3 in DNA: TGTGCCAGCAGCTTTAGGGCAGGGGGGAACTACGAGCAGTACTTC. Translated: CASSFRAGGNYEQYF.

This sequence joins TRBV6-1 and TRBJ1-1; D is uncertain. The length of the CDR3 is 13 residues. From germline, CDR1 is MNHNS and CDR2 SASEGT. V dropped 6 bases and J dropped 1 base, with 9 bases sitting between them. The DNA of the CDR3 is TGTGCCAGCAGATCCAAGGAGAACACTGAAGCTTTCTTT. It translates to CASRSKENTEAFF.

This clone appeared a single time. This chain uses TRBV7-6 with TRBJ2-2, with D unresolved. The CDR3 loop spans 17 amino acids. From germline, CDR1 is SGHVS and CDR2 FNYEAQ. Trimming pared 6 bases from V and 2 bases from J, leaving 19 bases between. The CDR3 region has the DNA TGTGCCAGCAGTATAGACATAGGCGCAAAAAACACCGGGGAGCTGTTTTTT. Protein sequence: CASSIDIGAKNTGELFF.